The clone carrying this T cell receptor (beta chain) was found many times. Unique molecular identifiers tagged the TCRbeta library. TCRdb re-called the PCR reads through MiXCR, storing one row per CDR3 protein. The table shows around 680,000 distinct CDR3 sequences, with around 17% occurring only once. This entry comes from a study of T-cell reconstitution after alpha-beta-depleted transplantation in children. This TCR derives from a human donor who donated a stem cell graft to a child with acute myeloid leukemia. The sample in question was PBMCs from the stem cell graft donor, obtained from the stem cell graft.

The CDR3 region has the DNA TGCAGTGCTAGAGATCCTGCGGGGGGGACCTACGAGCAGTACGTC. It is translated as CSARDPAGGTYEQYV. V is TRBV20-1 and J is TRBJ2-7, with TRBD2 matching over 9 bases. CDR1 and CDR2 (germline): DFQATT, SNEGSKA (reference sequence). The trim removed 0 bases at V and 2 bases at J, leaving 5 bases unmatched. The CDR3 contains 15 residues.